This T cell receptor (beta chain) was observed in a study of cytomegalovirus exposure and HLA in healthy donors. Study-level findings and limits: Beyond CMV serostatus, there was no information to go on about immune exposure.

The PCR contained 60 Vbeta and 13 Jbeta primers. Repertoires were generated with immunoSEQ multiplex PCR, while TCRdb's copy carries only in-frame clones and drops some. The table records roughly 77,000 clones, around 79% of them present only once. The study sampled nominally healthy donors, though unrecorded immune exposures were likely. About this clone itself: No antigen is known for it.

The CDR3 is made up of 16 amino acids. Trimming removed 5 bases from V and 6 bases from J, with 20 bases in between. Germline assignment: CDR1 MDHEN and CDR2 SYDVKM. V gene TRBV28 combines with J gene TRBJ2-1; D may be TRBD2 (6 bases). The sample taken for sequencing was PBMCs. The clonotype was recovered from a middle-aged man in good health and CMV-seronegative. Here the CDR3 reads CASSPGGVRNGNEQFF. CDR3 nucleotides: TGTGCCAGCAGTCCCGGCGGGGTTAGAAACGGCAATGAGCAGTTCTTC.